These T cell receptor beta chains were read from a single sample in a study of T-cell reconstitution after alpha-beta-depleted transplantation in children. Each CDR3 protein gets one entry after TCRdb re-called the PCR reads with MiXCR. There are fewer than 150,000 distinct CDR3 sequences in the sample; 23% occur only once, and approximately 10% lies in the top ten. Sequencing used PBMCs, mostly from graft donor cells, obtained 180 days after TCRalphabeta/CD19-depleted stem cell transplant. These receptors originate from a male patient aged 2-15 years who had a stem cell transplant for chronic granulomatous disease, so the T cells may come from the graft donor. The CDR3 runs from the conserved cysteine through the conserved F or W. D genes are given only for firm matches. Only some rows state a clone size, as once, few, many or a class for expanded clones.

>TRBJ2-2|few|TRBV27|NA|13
TGTGCCAGCAGTTTAAAGTCCACCGGGGAGCTGTTTTTT
CASSLKSTGELFF
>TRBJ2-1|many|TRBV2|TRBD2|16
TGTGCCAGCAGTGAAGGGGGACTAGCGTCCTACAATGAGCAGTTCTTC
CASSEGGLASYNEQFF
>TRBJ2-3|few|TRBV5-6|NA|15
TGTGCCAGCAGCTGGGCCCTAGCCGCCACAGATACGCAGTATTTT
CASSWALAATDTQYF
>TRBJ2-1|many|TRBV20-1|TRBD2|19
TGCAGTGCTAGAGATCCCACGGCTAGCGGGGGGAGCTCCTACAATGAGCAGTTCTTC
CSARDPTASGGSSYNEQFF
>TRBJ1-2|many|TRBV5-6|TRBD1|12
TGTGCCAGCAGCGGACAGGGTCCGGGCTACACCTTC
CASSGQGPGYTF
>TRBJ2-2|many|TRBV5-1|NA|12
TGCGCCAGCAGATCGTTCACCGGGGAGCTGTTTTTT
CASRSFTGELFF
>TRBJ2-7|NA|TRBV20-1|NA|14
TGCAGTGCTAGGACGGGCCTGAGCCCCTACGAGCAGTACTTC
CSARTGLSPYEQYF
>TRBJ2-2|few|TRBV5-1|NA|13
TGCGCCAGCAGCTTGGGGCTAGCAGAGGAGCTGTTTTTT
CASSLGLAEELFF
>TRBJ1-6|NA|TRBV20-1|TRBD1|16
TGCAGTGCTCGACGGACAGGGGGCTCCTATAATTCACCCCTCCACTTT
CSARRTGGSYNSPLHF
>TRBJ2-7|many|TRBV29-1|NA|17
TGCAGCGTTGTATGGGGCAGGGGCTCTCTCAGCTCCTACGAGCAGTACTTC
CSVVWGRGSLSSYEQYF
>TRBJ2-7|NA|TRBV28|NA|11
TGTGCCAGCACCATAGGTCCCGAGCAGTACTTC
CASTIGPEQYF
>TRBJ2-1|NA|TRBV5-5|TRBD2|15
TGTGCCAGCACCTCGGGGCGGGGGGAGGACAATGAGCAGTTCTTC
CASTSGRGEDNEQFF
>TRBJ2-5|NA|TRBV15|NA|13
TGTGCCACAAATCAGGCGTACGAAGAGACCCAGTACTTC
CATNQAYEETQYF
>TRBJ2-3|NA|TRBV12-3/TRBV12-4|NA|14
TGTGCCAGCAGTTTAACAGCCGGCTTAGATACGCAGTATTTT
CASSLTAGLDTQYF
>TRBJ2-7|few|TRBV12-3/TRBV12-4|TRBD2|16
TGTGCCAGCAGTTTACTAGCGGGAGATAGCTCCTACGAGCAGTACTTC
CASSLLAGDSSYEQYF
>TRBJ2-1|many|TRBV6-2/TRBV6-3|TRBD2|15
TGTGCCAGCAGACCGGGACTAGCGATATACAATGAGCAGTTCTTC
CASRPGLAIYNEQFF
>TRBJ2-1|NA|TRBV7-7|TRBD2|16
TGTGCCAGCAGCTTACTGGCTAGCGGGAGGGCCACTGAGCAGTTCTTC
CASSLLASGRATEQFF
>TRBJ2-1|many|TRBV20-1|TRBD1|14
TGCAGTGCTATTTCAGGGGGCTTCTACAATGAGCAGTTCTTC
CSAISGGFYNEQFF
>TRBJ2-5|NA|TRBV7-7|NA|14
TGTGCCAGCAGCCGTGGGGCGCGGCAAGAGACCCAGTACTTC
CASSRGARQETQYF
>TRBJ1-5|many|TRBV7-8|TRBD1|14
TGTGCCAGCAGCGCAGGACAGGTTAATCAGCCCCAGCATTTT
CASSAGQVNQPQHF
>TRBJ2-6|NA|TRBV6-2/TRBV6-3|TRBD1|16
TGTGCCAGCAGTTACGACAGGGGTACTGGGGCCAACGTCCTGACTTTC
CASSYDRGTGANVLTF
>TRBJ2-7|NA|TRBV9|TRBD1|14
TGTGCCAGCAGCGCGGGACAGGGCCTCTACGAGCAGTACTTC
CASSAGQGLYEQYF
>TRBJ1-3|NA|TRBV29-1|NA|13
TGCAGCGTTGGCGGGCCCGGTGGAAACACCATATATTTT
CSVGGPGGNTIYF
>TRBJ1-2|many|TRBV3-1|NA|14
TGTGCCAGCAGCCACGGTCAGTTTCTCTATGGCTACACCTTC
CASSHGQFLYGYTF
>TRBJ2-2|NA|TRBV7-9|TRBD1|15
TGTGCCAGCAGCCCTAGACAGGGGAGCACCGGGGAGCTGTTTTTT
CASSPRQGSTGELFF
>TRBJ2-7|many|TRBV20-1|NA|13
TGCAGTGCTAGTCTGAAGGTGGGCTACGAGCAGTACTTC
CSASLKVGYEQYF
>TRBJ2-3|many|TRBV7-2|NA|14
TGTGCCAGCAGCCTCACGACGCCCACAGATACGCAGTATTTT
CASSLTTPTDTQYF
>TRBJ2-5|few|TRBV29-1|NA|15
TGCAGCGTTGAAGGGCAACTAGACTCGTGGGAGACCCAGTACTTC
CSVEGQLDSWETQYF
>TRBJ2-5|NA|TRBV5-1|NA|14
TGCGCCAGCAGCTTGGGGGACTGGGAAGAGACCCAGTACTTC
CASSLGDWEETQYF
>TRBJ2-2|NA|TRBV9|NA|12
TGTGCCAGCAGCCCCCCCACCGGGGAGCTGTTTTTT
CASSPPTGELFF
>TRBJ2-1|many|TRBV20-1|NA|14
TGCAGTGCTACGGACCCGAAGGGATGGAATGAGCAGTTCTTC
CSATDPKGWNEQFF
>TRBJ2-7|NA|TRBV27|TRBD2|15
TGTGCCAGCAGTCTCGGGGCGGGAGGATGGAACGAGCAGTACTTC
CASSLGAGGWNEQYF
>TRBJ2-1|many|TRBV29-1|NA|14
TGCAGCGTTGAACTCGTCCTCCCCTACAATGAGCAGTTCTTC
CSVELVLPYNEQFF
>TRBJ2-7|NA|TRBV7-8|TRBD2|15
TGTGCCAGCAGCTTAGTAACGGGGGGGACCTACGAGCAGTACTTC
CASSLVTGGTYEQYF
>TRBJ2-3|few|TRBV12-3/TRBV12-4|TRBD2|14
TGTGCCAGCAGTGGGACTACATTCACCGATACGCAGTATTTT
CASSGTTFTDTQYF
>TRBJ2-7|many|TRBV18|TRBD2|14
TGTGCCAGCTCACGGGCTAGCGGCTCCTACGAGCAGTACTTC
CASSRASGSYEQYF
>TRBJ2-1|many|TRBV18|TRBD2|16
TGTGCCAGCTCATCTGGACTAGCGGGAGGAAAAGATGGGCAGTTCTTC
CASSSGLAGGKDGQFF
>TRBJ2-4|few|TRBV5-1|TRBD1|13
TGCGCCAGCAGCCGGGACAGGGTGGACATTCAGTACTTC
CASSRDRVDIQYF
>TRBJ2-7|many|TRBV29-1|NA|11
TGCAGCGTTGAAGGGGGGCACGAGCAGTACTTC
CSVEGGHEQYF
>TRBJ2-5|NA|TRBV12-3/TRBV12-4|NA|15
TGTGCCAGCAGTTTAGTCAGGGCGGTTAGGGAGACCCAGTACTTC
CASSLVRAVRETQYF